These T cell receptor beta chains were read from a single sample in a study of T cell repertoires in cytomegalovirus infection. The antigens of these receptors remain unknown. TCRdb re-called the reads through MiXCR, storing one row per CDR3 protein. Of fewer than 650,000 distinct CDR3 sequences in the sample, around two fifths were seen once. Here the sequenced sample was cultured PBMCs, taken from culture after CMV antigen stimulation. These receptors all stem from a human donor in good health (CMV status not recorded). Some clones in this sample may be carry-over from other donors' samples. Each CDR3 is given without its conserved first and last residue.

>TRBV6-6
ASSYAGGAIGAFGELF
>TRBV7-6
ASTPNLQYNEQF
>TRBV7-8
ASSSARRTTYEQY
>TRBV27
ASAAYGQGWNSPLH
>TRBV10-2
ASSELDRTGELF
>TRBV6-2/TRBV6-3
ASSYGPQLANYGYT
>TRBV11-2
ASSLGSGWVQETQY
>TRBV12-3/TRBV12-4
ASSFSTQGNTEAF
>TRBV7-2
ASSLVRGPTNEKLF
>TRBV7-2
ASSFTGGLNEKLF
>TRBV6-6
ASGQQGMTSGDTQY
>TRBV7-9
ASRDRGGGELF
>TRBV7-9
ASSSLSGSPYNEQF
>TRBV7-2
ASSLDSSNQPQH
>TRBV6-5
ASGSREKLF
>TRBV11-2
ASSLGRTSGGAGDTQY
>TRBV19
ASKYSLAGGPYEQF
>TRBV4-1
ASSQYVTSGTSSYNEQF
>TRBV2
ASTFLREGEETQY
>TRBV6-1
ASSEARPGTGPQAWEQF
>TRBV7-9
ASSLGPGGNIQY
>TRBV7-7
ASSRTTQGETQY
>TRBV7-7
ASSLFWSGNNEQF
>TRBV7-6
ASSPSSGVLAGYTDTQY
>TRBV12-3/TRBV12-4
ASSAGPMGDTQY
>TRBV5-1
ASSLATRGGANVLT
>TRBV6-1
ASSEAGQGWEQF
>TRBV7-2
ASSAPMRGAETQY
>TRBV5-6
ASNRRASGLDTQY
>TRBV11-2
ASSSSGIYTDTQY
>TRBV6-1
ASSAGFQETQY
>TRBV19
ASSQNLDTGELF
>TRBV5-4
ASSLGAAGGSYEQY
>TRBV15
ATSRARTGVQNEQF
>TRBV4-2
ASSHPSGDNNEQF
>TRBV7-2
ASSPRDTNSPLH
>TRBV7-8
ASSSGRMGGVSYNEQF
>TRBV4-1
ASSQVWGQELNTEAF
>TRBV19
ASSLRRARLDEQY
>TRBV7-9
ASSSNPGQGDTDTQY
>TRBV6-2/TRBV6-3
ASSYRVSTQGKTYNEQF
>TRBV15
ATSRPQASGGVETQY
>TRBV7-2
ASNLAGGDTGELF
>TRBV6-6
ASSLAAVDDYEQY
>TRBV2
ASREGPKQGTQY
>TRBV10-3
AISEEDRNIQY
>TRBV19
ASSMISGRVETQY
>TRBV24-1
ATSDFLAGGGDTQY
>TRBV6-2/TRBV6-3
ASSYSWTPGLQY
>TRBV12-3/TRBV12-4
ASTAPPAHEKLF
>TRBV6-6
ASRSLSPGSYEQY
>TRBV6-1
ASSYGASKLDTQY
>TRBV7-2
ASSFNSNNEQF